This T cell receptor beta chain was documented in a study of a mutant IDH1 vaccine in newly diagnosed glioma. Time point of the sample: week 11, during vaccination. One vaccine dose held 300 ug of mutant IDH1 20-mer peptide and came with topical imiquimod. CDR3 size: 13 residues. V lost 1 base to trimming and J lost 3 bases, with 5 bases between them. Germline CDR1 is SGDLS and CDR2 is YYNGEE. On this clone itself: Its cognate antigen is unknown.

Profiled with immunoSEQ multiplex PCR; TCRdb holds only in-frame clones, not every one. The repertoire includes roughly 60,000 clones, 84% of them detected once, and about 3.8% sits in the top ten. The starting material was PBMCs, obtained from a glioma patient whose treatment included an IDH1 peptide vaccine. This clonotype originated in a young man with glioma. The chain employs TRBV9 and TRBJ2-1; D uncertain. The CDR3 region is CASSVRGYNEQFF. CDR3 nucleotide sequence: TGTGCCAGCAGCGTAAGAGGCTACAATGAGCAGTTCTTC.